The subject of this entry is one T cell receptor beta chain. There are 14 residues in the CDR3. CDR1 is ENHRY, CDR2 SYGVKD, per germline. Trimming stripped 4 bases from V and 3 bases from J, with 13 bases between. Before being chosen for sequencing, patients had shown CD8+CD57+ cell expansion by flow cytometry. The data are from a study of CD8+CD57+ T cells in acquired aplastic anemia. The template used for profiling TCR beta VDJ and CDR3 was genomic DNA. Each CDR3 protein is one row after TCRdb ran MiXCR on the reads. The repertoire consists of around 180,000 distinct CDR3 sequences, with 45% to 60% occurring once and the leading ten covering 10% to 15%.

The source of this sequence is a human donor with aplastic anemia. Sequencing was carried out using sorted CD4+, CD8+, or CD8+CD57+ T cells (not recorded which) from PBMCs. The J gene is TRBJ2-7, the V gene TRBV10-3, with TRBD2 as a possible D gene (5 bases). CDR3 residues: CAISGGGDLYEQYF. CDR3 coding DNA: TGTGCCATCAGTGGTGGAGGAGACCTCTACGAGCAGTACTTC.